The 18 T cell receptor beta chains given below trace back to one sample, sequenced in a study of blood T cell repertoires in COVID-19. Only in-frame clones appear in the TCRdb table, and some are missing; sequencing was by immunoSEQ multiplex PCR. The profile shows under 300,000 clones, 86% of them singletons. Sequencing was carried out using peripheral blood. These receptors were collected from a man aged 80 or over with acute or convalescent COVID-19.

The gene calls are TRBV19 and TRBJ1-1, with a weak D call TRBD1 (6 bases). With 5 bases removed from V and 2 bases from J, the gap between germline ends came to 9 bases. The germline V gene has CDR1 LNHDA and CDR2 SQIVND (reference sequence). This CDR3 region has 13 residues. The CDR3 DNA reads TGTGCCAGTAGTTACAGGGAAAACACTGAAGCTTTCTTT. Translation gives CASSYRENTEAFF.

CDR3 in amino acids: CASRTQGREQYF. In DNA form, the CDR3 reads TGTGCCAGCAGAACCCAGGGGCGAGAGCAGTACTTC. The chain recombines TRBV6-5 with TRBJ2-7, with D maybe TRBD1 (6 bases). This CDR3 is 12 amino acids long. Deletions cut 6 bases from V and 7 bases from J, with 13 bases between. Per germline, CDR1 MNHEY and CDR2 SVGAGI.

In DNA form, the CDR3 reads TGTGCCATCAGCTCGCCGGGACTGGGCGATCCCGACTATGGCTACACCTTC. Its translation: CAISSPGLGDPDYGYTF. The rearrangement uses TRBV10-3 and TRBJ1-2; D possibly corresponds to TRBD1 (5 bases). Germline V gene data show CDR1 as ENHRY and CDR2 as SYGVKD. V was shortened by 6 bases and J by 3 bases, with 23 bases between the two germline ends. This CDR3 has 17 residues.

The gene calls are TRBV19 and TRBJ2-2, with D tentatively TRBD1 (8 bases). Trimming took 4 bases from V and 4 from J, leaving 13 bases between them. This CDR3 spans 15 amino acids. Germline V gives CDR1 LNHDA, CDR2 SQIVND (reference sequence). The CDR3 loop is CASSRNRGGTGELFF. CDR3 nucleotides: TGTGCCAGTAGTAGAAACAGGGGGGGCACCGGGGAGCTGTTTTTT.

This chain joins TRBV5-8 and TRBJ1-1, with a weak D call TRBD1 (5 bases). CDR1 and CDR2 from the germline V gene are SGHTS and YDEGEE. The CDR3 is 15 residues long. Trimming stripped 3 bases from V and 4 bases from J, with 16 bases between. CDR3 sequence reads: CASSSPAGVGTEAFF. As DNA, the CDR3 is TGTGCCAGCAGCTCCCCCGCGGGGGTTGGCACTGAAGCTTTCTTT.

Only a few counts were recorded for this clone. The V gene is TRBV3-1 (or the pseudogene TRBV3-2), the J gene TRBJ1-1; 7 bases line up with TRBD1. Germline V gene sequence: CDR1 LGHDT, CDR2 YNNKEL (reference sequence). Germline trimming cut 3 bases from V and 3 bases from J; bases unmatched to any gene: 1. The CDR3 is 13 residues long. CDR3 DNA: TGTGCCAGCAGCCACGGACAGGACACTGAAGCTTTCTTT. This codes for CASSHGQDTEAFF.

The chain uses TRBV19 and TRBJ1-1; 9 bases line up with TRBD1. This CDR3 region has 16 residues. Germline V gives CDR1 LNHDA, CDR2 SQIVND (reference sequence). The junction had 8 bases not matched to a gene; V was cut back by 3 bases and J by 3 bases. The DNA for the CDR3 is TGTGCCAGTAGTATCCCCTCGGGACAGGGTGACACTGAAGCTTTCTTT. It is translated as CASSIPSGQGDTEAFF.

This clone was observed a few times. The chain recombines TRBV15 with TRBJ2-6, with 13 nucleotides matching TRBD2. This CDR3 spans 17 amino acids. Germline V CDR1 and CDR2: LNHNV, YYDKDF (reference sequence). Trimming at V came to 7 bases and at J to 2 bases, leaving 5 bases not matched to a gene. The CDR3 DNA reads TGTGCCACCACCCCGACTAGCGGGAGGACTGGGGCCAACGTCCTGACTTTC. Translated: CATTPTSGRTGANVLTF.

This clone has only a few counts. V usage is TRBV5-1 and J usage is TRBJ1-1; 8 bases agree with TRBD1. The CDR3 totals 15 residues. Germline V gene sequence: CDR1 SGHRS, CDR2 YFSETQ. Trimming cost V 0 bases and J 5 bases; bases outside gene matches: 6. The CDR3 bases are TGCGCCAGCAGCTTGGGACAGGGGCGCTGGACTGAAGCTTTCTTT. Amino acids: CASSLGQGRWTEAFF.

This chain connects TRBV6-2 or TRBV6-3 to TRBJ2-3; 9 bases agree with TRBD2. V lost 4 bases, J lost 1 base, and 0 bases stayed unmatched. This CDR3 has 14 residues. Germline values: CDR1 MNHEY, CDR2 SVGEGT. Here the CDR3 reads CASSWTSGTDTQYF. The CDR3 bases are TGTGCCAGCAGTTGGACTAGCGGCACAGATACGCAGTATTTT.

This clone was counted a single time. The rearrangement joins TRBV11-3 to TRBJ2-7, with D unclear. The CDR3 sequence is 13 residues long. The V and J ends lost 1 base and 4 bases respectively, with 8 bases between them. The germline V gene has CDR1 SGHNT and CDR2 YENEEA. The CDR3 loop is CASSLGAGYEQYF. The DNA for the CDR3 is TGTGCCAGCAGCTTAGGGGCTGGTTACGAGCAGTACTTC.

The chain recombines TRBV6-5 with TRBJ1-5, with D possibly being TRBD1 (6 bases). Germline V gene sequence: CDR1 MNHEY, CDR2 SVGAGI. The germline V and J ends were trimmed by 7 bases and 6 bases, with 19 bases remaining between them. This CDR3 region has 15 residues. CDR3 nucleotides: TGTGCCAGCAAGAGATCTTACAGGGAGGGTCAGCCCCAGCATTTT. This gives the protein CASKRSYREGQPQHF.

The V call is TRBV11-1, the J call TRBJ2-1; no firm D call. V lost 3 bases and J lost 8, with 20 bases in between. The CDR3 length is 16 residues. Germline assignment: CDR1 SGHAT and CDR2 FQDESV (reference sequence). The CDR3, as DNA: TGTGCCAGCAGCTTCGCGTCGAGTCGGAGCAATGATGAGCAGTTCTTC. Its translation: CASSFASSRSNDEQFF.

This CDR3 reads CASGGTVNYGYTF. Here the CDR3 DNA reads TGTGCCAGCGGGGGGACAGTTAACTATGGCTACACCTTC. This chain links TRBV6-5 with TRBJ1-2; 7 bases line up with TRBD1. Unmatched junction bases numbered 4, after V lost 8 bases and J lost 1 base. The CDR3 contains 13 residues. Germline CDR1 MNHEY, CDR2 SVGAGI.

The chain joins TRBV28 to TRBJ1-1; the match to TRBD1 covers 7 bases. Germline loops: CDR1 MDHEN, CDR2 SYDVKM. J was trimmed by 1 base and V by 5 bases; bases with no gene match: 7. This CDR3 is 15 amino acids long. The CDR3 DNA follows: TGTGCCAGCAGTCCGTCGACAGGGCCGAACACTGAAGCTTTCTTT. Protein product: CASSPSTGPNTEAFF. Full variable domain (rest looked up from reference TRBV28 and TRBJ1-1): DVKVTQSSRYLVKRTGEKVFLECVQDMDHENMFWYRQDPGLGLRLIYFSYDVKMKEKGDIPEGYSVSREKKERFSLILESASTNQTSMYLCASSPSTGPNTEAFFGQGTRLTVV.

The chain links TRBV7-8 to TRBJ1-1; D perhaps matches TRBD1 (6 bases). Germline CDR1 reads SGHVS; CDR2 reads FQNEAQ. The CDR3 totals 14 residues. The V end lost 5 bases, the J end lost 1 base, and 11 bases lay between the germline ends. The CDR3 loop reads CASSLDRSNTEAFF. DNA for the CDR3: TGTGCCAGCAGCCTCGACAGGTCGAACACTGAAGCTTTCTTT.

The CDR3 region has the DNA TGTGCCAGCAGCTCCCCTCTTCTCGCGGAAATAGACAATGAGCAGTTCTTC. This encodes CASSSPLLAEIDNEQFF. This chain uses TRBV5-4 with TRBJ2-1; no definite D call. V was cut by 3 bases and J by 5 bases, with 21 bases left in between. Per the germline V gene, CDR1 is SGHNT and CDR2 is YYREEE (reference sequence). This CDR3 has 17 residues.

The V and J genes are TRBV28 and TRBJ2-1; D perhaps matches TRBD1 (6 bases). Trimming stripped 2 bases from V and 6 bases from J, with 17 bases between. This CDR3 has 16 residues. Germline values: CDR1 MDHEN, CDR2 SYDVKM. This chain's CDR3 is CASSLLSGVGGNEQFF. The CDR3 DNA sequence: TGTGCCAGCAGTTTACTGTCAGGGGTTGGAGGCAATGAGCAGTTCTTC. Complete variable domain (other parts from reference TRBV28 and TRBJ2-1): DVKVTQSSRYLVKRTGEKVFLECVQDMDHENMFWYRQDPGLGLRLIYFSYDVKMKEKGDIPEGYSVSREKKERFSLILESASTNQTSMYLCASSLLSGVGGNEQFFGPGTRLTVL.